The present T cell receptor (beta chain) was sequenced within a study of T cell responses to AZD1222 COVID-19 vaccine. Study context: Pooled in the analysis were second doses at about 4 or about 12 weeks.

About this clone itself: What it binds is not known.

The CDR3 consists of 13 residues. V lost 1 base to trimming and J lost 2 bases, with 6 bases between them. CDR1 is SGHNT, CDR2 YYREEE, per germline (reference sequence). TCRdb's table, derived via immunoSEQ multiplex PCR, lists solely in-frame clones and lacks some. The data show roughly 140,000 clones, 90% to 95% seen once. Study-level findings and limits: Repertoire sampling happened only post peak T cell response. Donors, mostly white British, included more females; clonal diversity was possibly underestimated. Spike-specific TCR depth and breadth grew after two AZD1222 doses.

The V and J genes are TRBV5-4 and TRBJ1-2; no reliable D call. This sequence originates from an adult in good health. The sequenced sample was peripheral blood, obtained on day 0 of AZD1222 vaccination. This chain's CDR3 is CASSLRGNYGYTF. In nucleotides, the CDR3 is TGTGCCAGCAGCTTGAGAGGGAACTATGGCTACACCTTC. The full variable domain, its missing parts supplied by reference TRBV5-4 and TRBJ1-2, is ETGVTQSPTHLIKTRGQQVTLRCSSQSGHNTVSWYQQALGQGPQFIFQYYREEENGRGNFPPRFSGLQFPNYSSELNVNALELDDSALYLCASSLRGNYGYTFGSGTRLTVV.